One sample yielded the 32 T cell receptor beta chains listed below, sequenced in a study of cytomegalovirus exposure and HLA in healthy donors. Vbeta (60) and Jbeta (13) primers were used in the PCR. Profiling relied on immunoSEQ multiplex PCR, and the TCRdb table lists in-frame clones only, not all of them. Among about 140,000 clones listed, around 80% were seen once. The source material was PBMCs. The receptors shown here come from a man aged 35-49 years in good health and CMV-seronegative.

The chain links TRBV6-1 to TRBJ2-5; 10 bases map to TRBD1. The V and J ends lost 4 bases and 1 base, in that order; junction bases with no gene match: 3. Germline V CDR1 and CDR2: MNHNS, SASEGT. The CDR3 runs to 15 residues. The CDR3 nucleotides read TGTGCCAGCAGTGTTCGGACAGGGGGCCAAGAGACCCAGTACTTC. Protein sequence: CASSVRTGGQETQYF.

This clone has a single count. The genes are TRBV7-8 and TRBJ2-3; 8 bases fit TRBD1. The CDR3 consists of 16 residues. The V gene's germline CDR1 is SGHVS and CDR2 FQNEAQ. Trimming took 7 bases from V and 2 from J; bases not matched to a gene: 11. CDR3 amino acids: CASTLRGQDNTDTQYF. The CDR3 DNA follows: TGTGCCAGCACCCTTAGGGGACAGGACAACACAGATACGCAGTATTTT.

The genes are TRBV18 and TRBJ2-4; weak D call: TRBD2 (6 bases). The CDR3 runs to 14 residues. Trimming took off 6 bases at V and 3 bases at J, with 12 bases between the two ends. Per the germline V gene, CDR1 is KGHSH and CDR2 is LQKENI. The CDR3 sequence: CASSEGGSKNIQYF. The DNA of the CDR3 is TGTGCCAGCTCGGAAGGAGGGAGCAAAAACATTCAGTACTTC.

In DNA form, the CDR3 reads TGTGCCAGCAGTCTTAGCGGAAGCTCCTACGAGCAGTACTTC. Translating it yields CASSLSGSSYEQYF. The genes are TRBV27 and TRBJ2-5; TRBD2 might be the D (6 bases). Judging by the DNA end, TRBJ2-7 fits better; the J call may be wrong. The CDR3 runs to 14 residues. The V gene's germline CDR1 is MNHEY and CDR2 SMNVEV (reference sequence).

The chain combines TRBV4-3 with TRBJ1-2; tentatively, D is TRBD1 (6 bases). CDR1 and CDR2 (germline): LGHNA, YSLEER. The CDR3 covers 16 residues. V lost 1 base, J lost 7 bases, and 19 bases lay in between. For the CDR3, the DNA is TGCGCCAGCAGCCAAGTGGGTGGAACAGGGCAGGGTGGCTACACCTTC. It yields the protein CASSQVGGTGQGGYTF.

V gene TRBV19 combines with J gene TRBJ1-4, with 8 bases identical to TRBD1. The CDR3 runs to 14 residues. V lost 7 bases, J lost 7 bases, and 8 bases stayed unmatched. CDR1 and CDR2 from the germline V gene are LNHDA and SQIVND (reference sequence). Here the CDR3 DNA reads TGTGCCAGTACCGGACAGGGTAGAAGTGAAAAACTGTTTTTT. This sequence encodes CASTGQGRSEKLFF.

CDR3 sequence (DNA): TGTGCCAGCAGTTTAGAAGCAGGGCTGGAGACCCAGTACTTC. It is translated as CASSLEAGLETQYF. The V call is TRBV27, the J call TRBJ2-5; the D gene is possibly TRBD1 (5 bases). Trimming removed 2 bases from V and 5 bases from J, with 12 bases in between. In germline, CDR1 is MNHEY, CDR2 SMNVEV (reference sequence). The CDR3 contains 14 residues.

The chain carries TRBV2 and TRBJ2-5; 7 nucleotides line up with TRBD1. CDR1 and CDR2 (germline): SNHLY, FYNNEI. This CDR3 is built from 13 residues. The J segment lost 5 bases and the V segment lost 8 bases, leaving 8 bases of the junction unmatched. The CDR3 here is CASSTGLEETQYF. The CDR3 nucleotides read TGTGCCAGCTCGACAGGGCTAGAGGAGACCCAGTACTTC.

The chain employs TRBV6-5 and TRBJ1-4, with D possibly TRBD1 on 5 matching bases. The CDR3 has 15 amino acids. V lost 2 bases and J 3 bases, leaving 10 bases between the germline ends. CDR1 and CDR2 (germline): MNHEY, SVGAGI. CDR3 sequence (DNA): TGTGCCAGCAGTTACGGGGGAGGGCCTAATGAAAAACTGTTTTTT. This translates into CASSYGGGPNEKLFF.

The chain joins TRBV25-1 to TRBJ1-2; D is undetermined. V lost 4 bases, J lost 4 bases, and 7 bases lay in between. CDR1 MGHDK and CDR2 SYGVNS come from the germline V gene. CDR3 size: 12 residues. In nucleotides, the CDR3 is TGTGCCAGCAGTGGGAGTTTCTATGGCTACACCTTC. As protein: CASSGSFYGYTF.

The chain employs TRBV2 and TRBJ2-5; 10 positions agree with TRBD1. Near its end, the DNA agrees better with TRBJ2-7, so the J call may be wrong. Germline values: CDR1 SNHLY, CDR2 FYNNEI. This CDR3 contains 19 residues. The CDR3 DNA sequence: TGTGCCAGCAGTGAAGGCCGGACAGGGGGTCGAGCCCTCTCCTACGAGCAGTACTTC. Translating it yields CASSEGRTGGRALSYEQYF.

The chain recombines TRBV6-1 with TRBJ1-1; 7 bases are shared with TRBD1. The CDR3 totals 13 residues. CDR1 and CDR2 (germline): MNHNS, SASEGT. J lost 4 bases, V lost 6 bases, and 5 bases had no gene match. For the CDR3, the DNA is TGTGCCAGCAGCATGACAGGGAGCACTGAAGCTTTCTTT. Translated, it gives CASSMTGSTEAFF.

V and J are TRBV6-5 and TRBJ1-2, with D perhaps matching TRBD1 (5 bases). The germline CDR1 and CDR2 sequences are MNHEY and SVGAGI. V was shortened by 4 bases and J by 7 bases, with 16 bases between the two germline ends. The CDR3 length is 14 residues. CDR3 protein: CASSSAGGRGGYTF. CDR3 sequence (DNA): TGTGCCAGCAGTTCCGCCGGGGGTCGTGGTGGCTACACCTTC.

This clone was seen only a few times. V is TRBV4-3 and J is TRBJ2-1, with D maybe TRBD2 (7 bases). Germline V gene lookup returns CDR1 LGHNA and CDR2 YSLEER. The CDR3 is made up of 15 amino acids. Trimming left V 4 bases short and J 4 bases short, with 14 bases between. CDR3 nucleotide sequence: TGCGCCAGCAGCCCGTGGCGGGGGCCGTACAATGAGCAGTTCTTC. It translates to CASSPWRGPYNEQFF.

J is TRBJ1-2 and V is TRBV19, with TRBD1 as a possible D gene (6 bases). The ends were cut back, 1 base at V and 8 bases at J, with 11 bases in the middle. This CDR3 is built from 13 residues. Germline CDR1 reads LNHDA; CDR2 reads SQIVND (reference sequence). The CDR3: CASSIAGAMGYTF. In DNA, the CDR3 is TGTGCCAGTAGTATAGCAGGGGCGATGGGCTACACCTTC.

The chain uses TRBV18 and TRBJ2-7; tentative D call: TRBD2 (5 bases). CDR1 and CDR2 (germline): KGHSH, LQKENI. The CDR3 contains 13 residues. Between the trimmed V and J ends, which lost 3 bases and 4 bases, there was a span of 10 bases. The CDR3 nucleotides read TGTGCCAGCTCACCTGGACTGAATTACGAGCAGTACTTC. This sequence encodes CASSPGLNYEQYF.

The chain joins TRBV5-1 to TRBJ2-7; 8 bases are a match to TRBD1. The trim removed 0 bases at V and 2 bases at J, leaving 4 bases unmatched. Germline V gene data show CDR1 as SGHRS and CDR2 as YFSETQ. The length of the CDR3 is 15 residues. In DNA, the CDR3 is TGCGCCAGCAGCTTGGCGGACAGGGACGCCTACGAGCAGTACTTC. Its protein product is CASSLADRDAYEQYF.

V and J are TRBV9 and TRBJ1-2; 9 bases match TRBD1. J gave up 5 bases and V 4 bases, and 12 bases lay outside the gene matches. Germline V gives CDR1 SGDLS, CDR2 YYNGEE. This CDR3 comprises 16 residues. The CDR3 reads CASSPRGGQGSYGYTF. Written as DNA, the CDR3 is TGTGCCAGCAGCCCCCGGGGGGGACAGGGATCATATGGCTACACCTTC.

V usage is TRBV19 and J usage is TRBJ2-6; maybe TRBD2 (6 bases). The CDR3 extends over 17 amino acids. The V end was cut by 7 bases, the J end by 0 bases, with 16 bases between. Germline lookup yields CDR1 LNHDA and CDR2 SQIVND (reference sequence). CDR3 sequence reads: CASITGTLNSGANVLTF. The CDR3 DNA sequence: TGTGCCAGTATTACTGGGACTCTGAACTCTGGGGCCAACGTCCTGACTTTC.

The chain is built from TRBV5-1 and TRBJ2-5; 8 nucleotides agree with TRBD2. J lost 2 bases, V lost 1 base, and 4 bases had no gene match. The CDR3 contains 15 residues. Germline V gene lookup returns CDR1 SGHRS and CDR2 YFSETQ. CDR3 sequence reads: CASSLTGGRQETQYF. CDR3 DNA: TGCGCCAGCAGCTTGACGGGGGGGAGGCAAGAGACCCAGTACTTC.

This clone was observed a handful of times. The same CDR3 can be traced to other DNA sequences in this sample. The V gene is TRBV7-9, the J gene TRBJ2-2, with 11 bases aligning to TRBD2. The CDR3 totals 17 residues. V lost 7 bases to trimming and J lost 1 base; unmatched junction nucleotides: 8. Per germline, CDR1 SEHNR and CDR2 FQNEAQ (reference sequence). Here the CDR3 DNA reads TGTGCCAGCACTTTCGGGACTAGCGGAATGAACACCGGGGAGCTGTTTTTT. Translated: CASTFGTSGMNTGELFF. Looking up the rest from reference TRBV7-9 and TRBJ2-2 gives the full variable domain: DTGVSQNPRHKITKRGQNVTFRCDPISEHNRLYWYRQTLGQGPEFLTYFQNEAQLEKSRLLSDRFSAERPKGSFSTLEIQRTEQGDSAMYLCASTFGTSGMNTGELFFGEGSRLTVL.

A remark on this clone: The junction does not match germline at one end; this may be a read error. This rearrangement joins TRBV28 to TRBJ1-1, with D perhaps TRBD1 (6 bases). Germline V gene sequence: CDR1 MDHEN, CDR2 SYDVKM. CDR3 size: 14 residues. CDR3 nucleotide sequence: TGTGTCAGCAGTCGCGACAGGAGGAACACTGAAGCTTTCTTT. Translation: CVSSRDRRNTEAFF.

The rearrangement links TRBV7-3 to TRBJ1-1; tentative D call: TRBD1 (5 bases). This CDR3 has 15 amino acids. CDR1 is SGHTA, CDR2 FQGTGA, per germline. Trimming shortened V by 4 bases and J by 4 bases, and 16 bases separated the two germline ends. The CDR3 loop is CASSSNPGQFTEAFF. CDR3 DNA: TGTGCCAGCAGCTCAAACCCCGGACAATTCACTGAAGCTTTCTTT.

CDR3 nucleotides: TGTGCCAGCAGCTTCCCCAGGACAGGGAAGAGAGAAAAACTGTTTTTT. It encodes CASSFPRTGKREKLFF. The gene calls are TRBV7-2 and TRBJ1-4, with TRBD1 identical over 8 bases. V lost 3 bases, J lost 8 bases, and 11 bases stayed unmatched. From germline, CDR1 is SGHTA and CDR2 FQGNSA. This CDR3 spans 16 amino acids.

The gene calls are TRBV7-9 and TRBJ2-2, with D perhaps TRBD2 (5 bases). Germline CDR1 reads SEHNR; CDR2 reads FQNEAQ (reference sequence). The ends were cut back, 3 bases at V and 6 bases at J, with 8 bases in the middle. The CDR3 consists of 13 residues. The CDR3 nucleotides are TGTGCCAGCAGCTTGAGGGATCCCGGGGAGCTGTTTTTT. This sequence encodes CASSLRDPGELFF.

V gene TRBV2 combines with J gene TRBJ2-7; TRBD1 is a possible D gene (6 bases). Trimming pared 7 bases from V and 2 bases from J, leaving 9 bases between. Germline CDR1 SNHLY, CDR2 FYNNEI. The CDR3 runs 12 residues. The CDR3 DNA reads TGTGCCAGCAATAGGGACACCTACGAGCAGTACTTC. Translated, it gives CASNRDTYEQYF.

The chain joins TRBV27 to TRBJ1-1; TRBD1 aligns across 9 bases. J was trimmed by 0 bases and V by 3 bases; bases with no gene match: 5. This CDR3 has 16 residues. Looked up from germline, CDR1 is MNHEY and CDR2 is SMNVEV (reference sequence). The CDR3 reads CASSFMGQGLNTEAFF. The CDR3 DNA is TGTGCCAGCAGTTTCATGGGACAGGGCTTGAACACTGAAGCTTTCTTT.

This clone was picked up one time. The chain uses TRBV1 and TRBJ1-2. TRBV1 is deemed a pseudogene. CDR3 size: 13 residues. The CDR3 DNA reads as TGCACCAGCAGCCATCGCGCCGTTCGGGGCTACACCTTC. It codes for CTSSHRAVRGYTF.

V is TRBV7-9 and J is TRBJ2-1; 8 bases align to TRBD2. This CDR3 is built from 16 residues. Germline V gene data show CDR1 as SEHNR and CDR2 as FQNEAQ (reference sequence). The V segment lost 4 bases and the J segment 5 bases; nucleotides outside the gene matches: 10. CDR3 coding DNA: TGTGCCAGCAGCTATTTAGGGACTAGTTTCCACAATGAGCAGTTCTTC. This encodes CASSYLGTSFHNEQFF. Filled out from reference TRBV7-9 and TRBJ2-1, the complete variable domain reads DTGVSQNPRHKITKRGQNVTFRCDPISEHNRLYWYRQTLGQGPEFLTYFQNEAQLEKSRLLSDRFSAERPKGSFSTLEIQRTEQGDSAMYLCASSYLGTSFHNEQFFGPGTRLTVL.

The chain joins TRBV7-2 to TRBJ1-3, with D perhaps TRBD1 (5 bases). Looked up from germline, CDR1 is SGHTA and CDR2 is FQGNSA. The CDR3 runs to 16 residues. The V and J ends lost 5 bases and 2 bases respectively, with 16 bases between them. The CDR3 DNA is TGTGCCAGCAGCCCTCACTTCGGGACTCCTGGAAACACCATATATTTT. Translated: CASSPHFGTPGNTIYF.

This sequence joins TRBV5-1 and TRBJ2-1, with a possible D match to TRBD2 (6 bases). This CDR3 has 16 amino acids. In germline, CDR1 is SGHRS, CDR2 YFSETQ. V was cut by 4 bases and J by 0 bases, with 14 bases left in between. The CDR3 here is CASSPPKTSSYNEQFF. The CDR3, as DNA: TGCGCCAGCAGCCCCCCTAAGACTAGCTCCTACAATGAGCAGTTCTTC.

V is TRBV2 and J is TRBJ2-2, with TRBD1 as a possible D gene (5 bases). Per germline, CDR1 SNHLY and CDR2 FYNNEI. This CDR3 comprises 15 residues. V lost 4 bases and J lost 3, with 12 bases in between. The CDR3, as DNA: TGTGCCAGCAGTGTATTAGGGGTGGACACCGGGGAGCTGTTTTTT. It translates to CASSVLGVDTGELFF.